The rows below give T cell receptor beta chains drawn from one sample of a study of cytomegalovirus exposure and HLA in healthy donors. Assay used: immunoSEQ multiplex PCR; TCRdb lists only in-frame clones, some missing. The data show some 130,000 clones, 80% seen once. Sequencing was carried out using PBMCs. These receptors originate from a man younger than 45 in good health and CMV-seronegative. Both conserved end residues are trimmed from each CDR3. The D gene is left open where the match is weak.

v_call d_call cdr3_length cdr3_aa
TRBV5-5 TRBD2 12 ASSASGETTKQY
TRBV7-7 - 12 ASSLVGQQETQY
TRBV12-2 - 11 ASRLDCGNGYT
TRBV9 TRBD1 13 ASSFTDRDYNEQF
TRBV9 TRBD1 10 ASTQGAGGYT
TRBV27 - 13 ASSLKAIGGTPLH
TRBV6-5 TRBD2 14 ASSYSGTSPNYEQF
TRBV6-1 - 11 ASSSGQTYEQY
TRBV11-2 - 15 ASSFPQGTSGANVLT
TRBV9 TRBD2 14 ASSVALAGGGNEQF
TRBV5-4 TRBD2 12 ASSSGLATYEQY
TRBV15 TRBD1 14 ATSRGDRVSNQPQH
TRBV6-5 TRBD2 11 ASTLAGGDTQY
TRBV30 - 11 AWSVPRGETQY
TRBV14 - 11 ASSRDLRGGYT
TRBV28 TRBD1 13 ASSRLTGGQGEQY
TRBV5-1 TRBD2 13 ASSLGGRVTDTQY
TRBV19 TRBD1 14 ASSFGRGSLNTEAF
TRBV29-1 - 12 SVTPGLTNYGYT
TRBV6-5 - 13 ASSTPASGANVLT
TRBV28 TRBD1 12 ASSEGTGGETQY
TRBV5-1 - 14 ASSVPTGSSTDTPY
TRBV7-8 - 12 ASSLTPRRTEAF
TRBV5-6 - 13 ASSKETGTNEKLF
TRBV6-6 - 11 AGGGQLDSPLH
TRBV11-2 TRBD2 15 ASSLARWTSDSYEQY
TRBV6-5 TRBD1 13 ASSLTGGAIPEAF
TRBV19 TRBD1 12 ASTPDRGNQPQH
TRBV19 - 10 ASSIDRETQY
TRBV28 TRBD1 10 ASKRQGYEQY
TRBV5-4 TRBD2 17 ASSPKGTSGRVRSYEQY
TRBV30 - 10 AWSVDRETQY
TRBV2 - 12 ASQGWEPNQPQH
TRBV28 - 13 ASSFPGSFGTEAF
TRBV19 TRBD2 16 ASSNIGTRGSLADTQY
TRBV6-5 TRBD1 12 ASSFTGTVNEQF
TRBV7-7 - 11 ASSLGGGQPQH
TRBV28 TRBD1 13 ASSPGTATNEKLF
TRBV19 - 13 ASTLGGGANTEAF
TRBV19 TRBD1 11 ASSAQGASEAF
TRBV2 - 14 ASRRLATISGNTIY
TRBV7-6 - 13 ASSGSPQMNTEAF
TRBV5-1 TRBD2 14 ASTPRISGSGYEQY
TRBV28 - 15 ASRTVTSESGDYEQY
TRBV19 - 12 ASSLRQGYHEQY
TRBV6-5 - 12 ASSDSPSNYGYT
TRBV4-3 - 16 ASSQEGGMGRGSYEQY
TRBV19 - 11 ASSIAGAYEQY
TRBV5-1 - 17 ASSPQTPTRAQGYNEQF